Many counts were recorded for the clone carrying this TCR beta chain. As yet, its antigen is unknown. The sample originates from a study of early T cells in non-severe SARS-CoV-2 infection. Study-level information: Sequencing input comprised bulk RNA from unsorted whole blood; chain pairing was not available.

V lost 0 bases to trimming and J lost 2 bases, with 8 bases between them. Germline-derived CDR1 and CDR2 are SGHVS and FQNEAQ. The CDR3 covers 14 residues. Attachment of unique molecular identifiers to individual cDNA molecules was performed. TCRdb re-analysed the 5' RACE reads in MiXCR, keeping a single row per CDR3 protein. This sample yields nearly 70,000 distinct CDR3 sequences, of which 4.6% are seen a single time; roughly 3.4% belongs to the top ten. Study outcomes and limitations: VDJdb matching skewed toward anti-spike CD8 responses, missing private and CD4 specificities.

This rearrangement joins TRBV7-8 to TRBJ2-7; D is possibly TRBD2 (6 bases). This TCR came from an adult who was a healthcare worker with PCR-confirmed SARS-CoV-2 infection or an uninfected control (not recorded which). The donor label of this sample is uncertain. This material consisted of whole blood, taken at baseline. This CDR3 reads CASSLAGEAYEQYF. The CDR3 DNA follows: TGTGCCAGCAGCTTAGCGGGGGAGGCCTACGAGCAGTACTTC.